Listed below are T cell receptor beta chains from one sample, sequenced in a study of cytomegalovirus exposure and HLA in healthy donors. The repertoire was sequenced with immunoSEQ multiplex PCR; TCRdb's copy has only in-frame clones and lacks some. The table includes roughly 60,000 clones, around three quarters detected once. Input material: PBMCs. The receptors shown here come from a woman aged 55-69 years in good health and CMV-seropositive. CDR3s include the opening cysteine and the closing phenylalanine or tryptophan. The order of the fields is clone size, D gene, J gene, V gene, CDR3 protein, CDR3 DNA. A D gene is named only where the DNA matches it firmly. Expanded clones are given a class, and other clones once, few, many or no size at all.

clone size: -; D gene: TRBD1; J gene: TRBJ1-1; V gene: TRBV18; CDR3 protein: CASSPDRVSFTEAFF; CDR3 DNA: TGTGCCAGCTCCCCTGACAGGGTGAGTTTCACTGAAGCTTTCTTT
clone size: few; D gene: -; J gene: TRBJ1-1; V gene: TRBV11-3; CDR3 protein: CASSLGWLENTEAFF; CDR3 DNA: TGTGCCAGCAGCTTAGGGTGGTTAGAGAACACTGAAGCTTTCTTT
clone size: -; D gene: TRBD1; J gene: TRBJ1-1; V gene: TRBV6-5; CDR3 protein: CASSFLEQGGNTEAFF; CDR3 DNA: TGTGCCAGCAGTTTCTTGGAACAGGGGGGTAACACTGAAGCTTTCTTT
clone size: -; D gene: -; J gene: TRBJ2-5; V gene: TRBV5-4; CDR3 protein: CASSDQGSDQETQYF; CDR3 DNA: TGTGCCAGCAGCGACCAGGGATCGGACCAAGAGACCCAGTACTTC
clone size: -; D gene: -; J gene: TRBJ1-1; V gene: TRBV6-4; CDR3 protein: CANSVSVNTEAFF; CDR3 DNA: TGTGCCAACAGTGTTTCGGTGAACACTGAAGCTTTCTTT
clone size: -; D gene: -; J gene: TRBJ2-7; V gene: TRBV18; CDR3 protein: CASSPNREGGEQYF; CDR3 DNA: TGTGCCAGCTCACCAAATAGGGAAGGAGGCGAGCAGTACTTC
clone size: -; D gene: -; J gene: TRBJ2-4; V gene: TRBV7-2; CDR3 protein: CASSLGGVAKNIQYF; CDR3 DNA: TGTGCCAGCAGCTTAGGGGGAGTAGCCAAAAACATTCAGTACTTC
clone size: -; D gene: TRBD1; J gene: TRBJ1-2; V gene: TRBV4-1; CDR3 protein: CASSRDRDYGYTF; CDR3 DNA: TGCGCCAGCAGCCGGGACAGGGACTATGGCTACACCTTC
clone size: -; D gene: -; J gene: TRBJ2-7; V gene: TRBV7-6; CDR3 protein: CASSLGDSSSYEQYF; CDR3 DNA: TGTGCCAGCAGCTTAGGGGACTCCAGCTCCTACGAGCAGTACTTC
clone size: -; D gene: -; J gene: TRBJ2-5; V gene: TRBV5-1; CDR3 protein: CASSPPGGDATQYF; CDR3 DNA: TGCGCCAGCAGCCCCCCTGGGGGCGATGCGACCCAGTACTTC
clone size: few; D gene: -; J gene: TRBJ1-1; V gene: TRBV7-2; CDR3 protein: CASSLTGNTEAFF; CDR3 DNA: TGTGCCAGCAGCTTAACGGGGAACACTGAAGCTTTCTTT
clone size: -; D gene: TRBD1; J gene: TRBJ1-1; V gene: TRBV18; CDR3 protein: CASSPIQGDEAFF; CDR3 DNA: TGTGCCAGCTCACCGATACAGGGGGATGAAGCTTTCTTT
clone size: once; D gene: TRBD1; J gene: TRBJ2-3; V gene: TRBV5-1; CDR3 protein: CASSLAGTGNTDTQYF; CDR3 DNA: TGCGCCAGCAGCCTCGCCGGGACAGGGAACACAGATACGCAGTATTTT
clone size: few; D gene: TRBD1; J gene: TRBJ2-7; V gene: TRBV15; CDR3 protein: CATSRPGTGTYEQYF; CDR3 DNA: TGTGCCACCAGTAGACCCGGGACAGGGACTTACGAGCAGTACTTC
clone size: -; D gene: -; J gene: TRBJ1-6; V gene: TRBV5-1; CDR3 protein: CASSRQDTYNSPLHF; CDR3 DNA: TGCGCCAGCAGCAGGCAGGACACCTATAATTCACCCCTCCACTTT
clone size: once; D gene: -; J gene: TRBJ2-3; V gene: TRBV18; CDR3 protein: CASSPSQEVDTQYF; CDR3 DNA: TGTGCCAGCTCACCATCTCAGGAAGTAGATACGCAGTATTTT
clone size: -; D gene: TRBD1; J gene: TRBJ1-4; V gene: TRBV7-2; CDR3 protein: CASSLGQINEKLFF; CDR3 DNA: TGTGCCAGCAGTTTGGGACAGATTAATGAAAAACTGTTTTTT
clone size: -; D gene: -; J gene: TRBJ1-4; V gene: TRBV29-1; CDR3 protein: CSIELATNEKLFF; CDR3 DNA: TGCAGCATAGAACTCGCAACTAATGAAAAACTGTTTTTT
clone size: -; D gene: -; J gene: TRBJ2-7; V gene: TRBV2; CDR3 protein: CASRPEGGGPSSLSSYEQYF; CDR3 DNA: TGTGCCAGCAGACCCGAGGGAGGGGGGCCTTCATCCTTGAGCTCCTACGAGCAGTACTTC
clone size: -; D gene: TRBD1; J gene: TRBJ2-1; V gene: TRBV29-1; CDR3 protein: CSVDEQGAIGEQFF; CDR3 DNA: TGCAGCGTTGACGAACAGGGGGCGATAGGTGAGCAGTTCTTC